This TCR beta chain was identified in a study of vaccination and CD4 T cells after COVID-19. Study-wide background: Cells received overlapping spike peptides from SARS-CoV-2, HCoV-NL63, HCoV-OC43 and HCoV-229E as stimulation. Study-level results: A median about 83% of convalescent patients' SARS-CoV-2-reactive clones emerged only after vaccination.

Treatment of the sample: approximately 9-day PBMC culture with coronavirus spike peptide pools or control peptides (ViraFEST assay). CD4+ T cells were isolated by negative selection after roughly 9 days of culture. Once obtained from cultured CD4+ T cells, the DNA was sequenced using the Oncomine TCR Beta short-read assay. One entry per CDR3 protein, called by TCRdb with MiXCR from the PCR reads. This sample has 13,000 or so distinct CDR3 sequences, with 41% found just once. This clonotype has more than one count but fewer than ten. Its antigen is currently unknown. J gave up 6 bases and V 5 bases, and 9 bases lay outside the gene matches. CDR3 length equals 13 residues. Per germline, CDR1 DFQATT and CDR2 SNEGSKA (reference sequence).

The chain combines TRBV20-1 with TRBJ1-2; 7 bases match TRBD1. This receptor was obtained from a human donor who had recovered from COVID-19. This material consisted of CD4+ T cells from blood, cultured in vitro, taken after SARS-CoV-2 vaccination. The CDR3 reads CSARGTGVDGYTF. The CDR3 DNA sequence: TGCAGTGCTCGGGGAACAGGGGTCGATGGCTACACCTTC.